This TCR beta chain was sequenced for a study of PD-1 blockade in classical Hodgkin lymphoma. Per germline, CDR1 SNHLY and CDR2 FYNNEI. This CDR3 is built from 15 residues. The trim removed 4 bases at V and 4 bases at J, leaving 7 bases unmatched. Brentuximab vedotin exposure varied among the patients, all of whom had relapsed after autologous stem cell transplantation. Researchers used magnetic negative selection to pull out pure CD4+ T cells from thawed PBMCs. Clones were sequenced by immunoSEQ multiplex PCR, and TCRdb holds only the in-frame ones, with some missing. The table shows about 4,100 clones, with 60% to 85% occurring only once. This clone occurred a few times. The target antigen is unknown. Study outcomes and limitations: CD4+ but not CD8+ TCR diversity rose significantly by C4D1.

This chain uses TRBV2 with TRBJ2-5; TRBD2 agrees at 9 bases. Here the sequenced sample was CD4+ T cells from blood, taken at baseline. This receptor was taken from a human donor with classical Hodgkin lymphoma. CDR3 nucleotide sequence: TGTGCCAGCAGTGTGCGGGGGGGCGGGATAGAGACCCAGTACTTC. It specifies CASSVRGGGIETQYF.